This record concerns one T cell receptor (beta chain) sequence. Some clones are missing from TCRdb's copy, which holds only in-frame ones; the method was immunoSEQ multiplex PCR. Of under 200,000 clones in the sample, roughly 93% were seen once. The source of the sample is a study of blood T cell repertoires in COVID-19. The germline CDR1 and CDR2 sequences are KGHDR and SFDVKD. Trimming removed 4 bases from V and 7 bases from J; junction bases left unmatched: 15. This CDR3 is built from 19 residues. Sequencing was performed on peripheral blood. The rearrangement links TRBV24-1 to TRBJ2-1; 13 bases are shared with TRBD2. The receptor was isolated from a young man with acute or convalescent COVID-19. As DNA, the CDR3 is TGTGCCACCAGTGACCCCCCGGGACTAGCGGGAATAGGGGGTAATGAGCAGTTCTTC. This codes for CATSDPPGLAGIGGNEQFF.